This TCR beta chain is drawn from a study of T cells in Graves' hyperthyroidism and ophthalmopathy. In the study overall: At the time of initial diagnosis and before any treatment, peripheral blood was collected.

RNA transcripts gave rise to amplified TCR beta CDR3 regions. TCR CDR3 regions were first amplified by RT-PCR with HTBI primers. TCRdb called the multiplex PCR reads again in MiXCR, with one record for every CDR3 protein. Of around 350,000 distinct CDR3 sequences in the sample, roughly 17% are singletons; the top ten hold approximately 33%. CDR3 length: 11 residues. Germline V CDR1 and CDR2: SNHLY, FYNNEI. Trimming took off 5 bases at V and 6 bases at J, with 6 bases between the two ends. This clonotype was seen at least ten times. Used for diagnoses were clinical symptoms, serum thyroxine and TRAb, thyroid ultrasound and orbital computed tomography. Blood was obtained at the first hyperthyroidism diagnosis, which preceded any ophthalmopathy symptoms.

Sequences were obtained from blood. The chain recombines TRBV2 with TRBJ2-3, with D unclear. This clonotype was obtained from a woman aged 30 to 39 with Graves' hyperthyroidism that later progressed to Graves' ophthalmopathy. CDR3 sequence: CASSLMDTQYF. The CDR3 region has the DNA TGTGCCAGCAGTCTGATGGATACGCAGTATTTT.